The 25 T cell receptor beta chains below were found in one sample sequenced in a study of Tregs in tolerant kidney transplant recipients. Repertoires were generated with immunoSEQ multiplex PCR, while TCRdb's copy carries only in-frame clones and drops some. The sample lists about 94,000 clones; 80% to 95% were seen once. The specimen was CD4+ T cells from blood, collected before the transplant. Every receptor here comes from a human donor who received a combined kidney and bone marrow transplant.

The J gene is TRBJ2-7, the V gene TRBV4-3; 10 bases are a match to TRBD2. Germline-derived CDR1 and CDR2 are LGHNA and YSLEER. This CDR3 spans 15 amino acids. V was clipped by 0 bases and J by 4 bases; unmatched bases: 3. CDR3 bases: TGCGCCAGCAGCCAAGAGAGCGGGGGGGGGTACGAGCAGTACTTC. Its protein product is CASSQESGGGYEQYF.

In its sample, this clone was seen once. V and J are TRBV5-1 and TRBJ1-4; 7 nucleotides line up with TRBD1. The germline gives CDR1 SGHRS, CDR2 YFSETQ. This CDR3 has 18 amino acids. V dropped 4 bases and J dropped 7; count of bases not matched to a gene: 19. The CDR3 DNA sequence: TGCGCCAGCAGCCACCCAACTGACAGGGATAAGTTAGGTGAAAAACTGTTTTTT. As protein: CASSHPTDRDKLGEKLFF.

This CDR3 reads CASSLARDRGRTGELFF. CDR3 DNA: TGTGCCAGCAGCTTAGCTCGGGACAGGGGGCGGACCGGGGAGCTGTTTTTT. The rearrangement uses TRBV7-6 and TRBJ2-2; 12 bases align to TRBD1. V lost 0 bases and J lost 5; bases outside the gene matches: 4. This CDR3 comprises 17 residues. In germline, CDR1 is SGHVS, CDR2 FNYEAQ.

This sequence joins TRBV29-1 and TRBJ1-1; no clear D. The CDR3 sequence is 14 residues long. Germline V gene sequence: CDR1 SQVTM, CDR2 ANQGSEA. Deletions cut 0 bases from V and 1 base from J, with 9 bases between. The CDR3 sequence: CSVEDLRANTEAFF. The CDR3 nucleotides are TGCAGCGTTGAAGATCTTCGCGCGAACACTGAAGCTTTCTTT.

This clone occurred once. The rearrangement links TRBV5-6 to TRBJ2-1; no definite D call. The CDR3 covers 15 residues. Germline V CDR1 and CDR2: SGHDT, YYEEEE. Trimming cost V 1 base and J 5 bases, with 13 bases left between them. The CDR3, as DNA: TGTGCCAGCAGCTTGAAAGTACGACACCACAATGAGCAGTTCTTC. Protein sequence: CASSLKVRHHNEQFF.

The chain is built from TRBV29-1 and TRBJ2-3, with 12 bases matching TRBD1. Trimming at V came to 7 bases and at J to 5 bases, leaving 10 bases not matched to a gene. CDR1 and CDR2 from the germline V gene are SQVTM and ANQGSEA. There are 15 residues in the CDR3. CDR3 residues: CSAKTGTGGGDTQYF. The CDR3 coding sequence is TGCAGCGCCAAAACCGGGACAGGGGGCGGAGATACGCAGTATTTT.

This clone was seen once. The chain is built from TRBV19 and TRBJ1-5; 7 bases fit TRBD1. Trimming at V came to 3 bases and at J to 5 bases, leaving 16 bases not matched to a gene. Per germline, CDR1 LNHDA and CDR2 SQIVND (reference sequence). The CDR3 runs 18 residues. In DNA, the CDR3 is TGTGCCAGTAGTATGAAAGGGGTAGCAGGGGGTAATGATCAGCCCCAGCATTTT. It yields the protein CASSMKGVAGGNDQPQHF.

V usage is TRBV4-2 and J usage is TRBJ2-7; 10 bases line up with TRBD2. Per germline, CDR1 LGHNA and CDR2 YNFKEQ. J lost 0 bases, V lost 3 bases, and 8 bases had no gene match. This CDR3 is 17 amino acids long. CDR3 DNA sequence: TGTGCCAGCAGCCATGAAGGACTAGCGGAAAGCTCCTACGAGCAGTACTTC. It translates to CASSHEGLAESSYEQYF.

This clone was recorded only once. The identical CDR3 is also encoded by other nucleotide sequences in the sample. The chain couples TRBV30 to TRBJ1-6, with a weak D call TRBD1 (5 bases). With 0 bases removed from V and 7 bases from J, the gap between germline ends came to 10 bases. The CDR3 extends over 14 amino acids. The V gene's germline CDR1 is GTSNPN and CDR2 SVGIG (reference sequence). The CDR3 region has the DNA TGTGCCTGGAGTGTGGCAGGGCGGAATTCACCCCTCCACTTT. Its protein product is CAWSVAGRNSPLHF.

V usage is TRBV5-6 and J usage is TRBJ2-2; maybe TRBD2 (6 bases). The length of the CDR3 is 17 residues. Trimming pared 2 bases from V and 0 bases from J, leaving 14 bases between. Germline values: CDR1 SGHDT, CDR2 YYEEEE. The CDR3 protein is CASSLIYGTSNTGELFF. The CDR3 DNA reads as TGTGCCAGCAGCTTAATCTACGGGACTTCGAACACCGGGGAGCTGTTTTTT.

The chain combines TRBV2 with TRBJ2-1; possibly TRBD2 for D (5 bases). Trimming cost V 7 bases and J 3 bases, with 13 bases left between them. CDR1 is SNHLY, CDR2 FYNNEI, per germline. The CDR3 sequence is 14 residues long. CDR3 sequence (DNA): TGTGCCAGCAAATTGGCGGGCCTCTACAATGAGCAGTTCTTC. Amino acid sequence: CASKLAGLYNEQFF.

The chain employs TRBV7-9 and TRBJ1-1; 9 nucleotides agree with TRBD1. The CDR3 is 15 residues long. Germline V lookup: CDR1 SEHNR, CDR2 FQNEAQ (reference sequence). The ends lost 1 base at V and 3 bases at J; junction bases unmatched: 3. CDR3 residues: CASSLGDRVYTEAFF. The CDR3 region has the DNA TGTGCCAGCAGCTTAGGGGACAGGGTATACACTGAAGCTTTCTTT.

This clone was seen just once. The V gene is TRBV19, the J gene TRBJ2-2; perhaps TRBD2 as D (6 bases). The V and J ends lost 4 bases and 4 bases respectively, with 13 bases between them. Germline-derived CDR1 and CDR2 are LNHDA and SQIVND (reference sequence). The CDR3 consists of 15 residues. The CDR3 region has the DNA TGTGCCAGTAGTAGGCGGGACTTGTCCACCGGGGAGCTGTTTTTT. It codes for CASSRRDLSTGELFF.

This chain uses TRBV5-6 with TRBJ2-5, with a weak D call TRBD2 (6 bases). Matching the DNA end better, TRBJ2-7 makes the J call doubtful. There are 15 residues in the CDR3. The germline V gene encodes CDR1 SGHDT and CDR2 YYEEEE. CDR3 nucleotides: TGTGCCAGCAGCTCGGCGGGACCGAGAAGCTACGAGCAGTACTTC. Protein: CASSSAGPRSYEQYF.

The rearrangement joins TRBV15 to TRBJ1-6; no reliable D call. With 3 bases removed from V and 8 bases from J, the gap between germline ends came to 11 bases. CDR3 length equals 14 residues. Germline V CDR1 and CDR2: LNHNV, YYDKDF (reference sequence). The CDR3 sequence: CATSSGMEDSPLHF. CDR3 nucleotides: TGTGCCACCAGCAGTGGAATGGAGGATTCACCCCTCCACTTT.

The chain carries TRBV7-9 and TRBJ1-4, with D unresolved. The CDR3 runs to 16 residues. CDR1 SEHNR and CDR2 FQNEAQ come from the germline V gene (reference sequence). V shed 2 bases and J shed 4 bases, with 14 bases lying between them. The CDR3 protein is CASSLRNNSLNEKLFF. Written as DNA, the CDR3 is TGTGCCAGCAGCTTAAGGAACAACAGCCTTAATGAAAAACTGTTTTTT.

The chain combines TRBV5-1 with TRBJ2-2; D not resolved. CDR3 length equals 13 residues. The ends were cut back, 0 bases at V and 8 bases at J, with 8 bases in the middle. Germline CDR1 and CDR2: SGHRS and YFSETQ. CDR3: CASSLARLGELFF. The CDR3 nucleotides are TGCGCCAGCAGCTTGGCCCGTCTTGGGGAGCTGTTTTTT. Using reference TRBV5-1 and TRBJ2-2 for the parts outside the CDR3, the full variable domain is KAGVTQTPRYLIKTRGQQVTLSCSPISGHRSVSWYQQTPGQGLQFLFEYFSETQRNKGNFPGRFSGRQFSNSRSEMNVSTLELGDSALYLCASSLARLGELFFGEGSRLTVL.

The chain links TRBV15 to TRBJ2-1; TRBD2 might be the D (6 bases). Germline V gives CDR1 LNHNV, CDR2 YYDKDF (reference sequence). This CDR3 is built from 15 residues. Trimming removed 1 base at V and 0 bases at J, with 7 bases between. CDR3 residues: CATSRGGNSYNEQFF. The DNA of the CDR3 is TGTGCCACCAGCAGAGGCGGGAACTCCTACAATGAGCAGTTCTTC. The full variable domain, completed using reference TRBV15 and TRBJ2-1, is DAMVIQNPRYQVTQFGKPVTLSCSQTLNHNVMYWYQQKSSQAPKLLFHYYDKDFNNEADTPDNFQSRRPNTSFCFLDIRSPGLGDTAMYLCATSRGGNSYNEQFFGPGTRLTVL.

The chain links TRBV7-2 to TRBJ1-2; D perhaps matches TRBD1 (5 bases). The germline gives CDR1 SGHTA, CDR2 FQGNSA. The germline V and J ends were trimmed by 1 base and 8 bases, with 11 bases remaining between them. This CDR3 is 13 amino acids long. This chain's CDR3 is CASSLEVGVGYTF. Written as DNA, the CDR3 is TGTGCCAGCAGCTTAGAAGTAGGGGTAGGCTACACCTTC. The full variable domain, completed using reference TRBV7-2 and TRBJ1-2, is GAGVSQSPSNKVTEKGKDVELRCDPISGHTALYWYRQSLGQGLEFLIYFQGNSAPDKSGLPSDRFSAERTGGSVSTLTIQRTQQEDSAVYLCASSLEVGVGYTFGSGTRLTVV.

In DNA form, the CDR3 reads TGTGCCAGTAGTATAGATGCACTCCTTTCCAATGAGCAGTTCTTC. Translated: CASSIDALLSNEQFF. The rearrangement joins TRBV19 to TRBJ2-1, with D uncertain. V was clipped by 0 bases and J by 6 bases, with 12 bases between them. CDR1 and CDR2 from the germline V gene are LNHDA and SQIVND (reference sequence). This CDR3 spans 15 amino acids.

The gene calls are TRBV19 and TRBJ1-5; D may be TRBD1 (6 bases). The ends were cut back, 8 bases at V and 1 base at J, with 21 bases in the middle. The CDR3 is 17 residues long. Per the germline V gene, CDR1 is LNHDA and CDR2 is SQIVND (reference sequence). The CDR3 DNA follows: TGTGCCAGTGGATACAGGGAAGGGTTTGGGAGCAATCAGCCCCAGCATTTT. Translated, it gives CASGYREGFGSNQPQHF.

The chain carries TRBV2 and TRBJ2-2, with 8 bases lining up with TRBD1. V gave up 4 bases and J gave up 2 bases; unmatched junction bases: 3. The CDR3 extends over 15 amino acids. Germline CDR1 reads SNHLY; CDR2 reads FYNNEI. The CDR3 here is CASSGTGFNTGELFF. The CDR3 region has the DNA TGTGCCAGCAGTGGGACAGGGTTCAACACCGGGGAGCTGTTTTTT.

The genes are TRBV30 and TRBJ1-2; no reliable D call. V lost 1 base, J lost 5 bases, and 8 bases lay in between. CDR1 and CDR2 from the germline V gene are GTSNPN and SVGIG (reference sequence). The CDR3 is 12 residues long. CDR3 in amino acids: CAWSAGEYGYTF. CDR3 coding DNA: TGTGCCTGGAGTGCGGGAGAGTATGGCTACACCTTC.

This chain uses TRBV7-2 with TRBJ1-1; TRBD1 agrees at 8 bases. J gave up 5 bases and V 4 bases, and 6 bases lay outside the gene matches. Germline V gene sequence: CDR1 SGHTA, CDR2 FQGNSA. The length of the CDR3 is 14 residues. As DNA, the CDR3 is TGTGCCAGCAGCTACCGGACAGGGCTTACTGAAGCTTTCTTT. This sequence encodes CASSYRTGLTEAFF.

In regard to this clone: One end of the junction is discordant with germline, which a read error may explain. Other DNA sequences of this sample code for an identical CDR3. The CDR3 bases are TGTGCCAGCAGTACATCAGAAGTCGCTTATAATTCCCCCCTCCACTTT. Translated: CASSTSEVAYNSPLHF. The J gene is TRBJ1-6, the V gene TRBV28; no clear D gene. Germline lookup yields CDR1 MDHEN and CDR2 SYDVKM. The CDR3 is 16 amino acids.